The source of this T cell receptor (beta chain) is a study of cytomegalovirus exposure and HLA in healthy donors. CDR3 length: 13 residues. Germline V gives CDR1 SGHTA, CDR2 FQGNSA. V shed 5 bases and J shed 4 bases, with 11 bases lying between them. Vbeta (60) and Jbeta (13) primers were used in the PCR. Assay used: immunoSEQ multiplex PCR; TCRdb lists only in-frame clones, some missing. The sample records about 160,000 clones, 75% to 80% being singletons. The chain joins TRBV7-2 to TRBJ1-2, with D possibly matching TRBD1 (5 bases). The sequence derives from a woman aged 50 to 60 in good health and CMV-seropositive. Source material: PBMCs. The DNA for the CDR3 is TGTGCCAGCAGCGCGGGACGGTTCTATGGCTACACCTTC. As protein: CASSAGRFYGYTF.